One sample yielded the 8 T cell receptor beta chains listed below, sequenced in a study of T-cell reconstitution after alpha-beta-depleted transplantation in children. It was with unique molecular identifiers that the TCRbeta library was prepared. TCRdb redid the calling of the PCR reads with MiXCR, one entry per CDR3 protein. The repertoire consists of about 500,000 distinct CDR3 sequences, with about 33% occurring once and the leading ten covering under 3%. This specimen was PBMCs from the stem cell graft donor, taken from the stem cell graft. The receptors derive from a human donor who donated a stem cell graft to a child with aplastic anemia.

The chain combines TRBV15 with TRBJ2-1; 9 bases line up with TRBD2. The germline CDR1 and CDR2 sequences are LNHNV and YYDKDF (reference sequence). The CDR3 is made up of 16 amino acids. Germline trimming cut 4 bases from V and 4 bases from J; bases unmatched to any gene: 8. The CDR3 sequence is CATSKGRLAGYNEQFF. The CDR3 coding sequence is TGTGCCACCAGCAAGGGGCGGCTAGCGGGGTACAATGAGCAGTTCTTC. The full variable domain, completed using reference TRBV15 and TRBJ2-1, is DAMVIQNPRYQVTQFGKPVTLSCSQTLNHNVMYWYQQKSSQAPKLLFHYYDKDFNNEADTPDNFQSRRPNTSFCFLDIRSPGLGDTAMYLCATSKGRLAGYNEQFFGPGTRLTVL.

This clonotype came up a few times. The genes are TRBV18 and TRBJ2-5; 10 bases align to TRBD1. CDR1 is KGHSH, CDR2 LQKENI, per germline. The ends lost 5 bases at V and 5 bases at J; junction bases unmatched: 5. This CDR3 contains 14 residues. The CDR3 coding sequence is TGTGCCAGCTCAGTATCGACAGGGGGCGAGACCCAGTACTTC. It yields the protein CASSVSTGGETQYF.

This clonotype was picked up a small number of times. The chain is built from TRBV3-1 and TRBJ2-1; D unresolved. Germline loops: CDR1 LGHDT, CDR2 YNNKEL (reference sequence). With 2 bases removed from V and 2 bases from J, the gap between germline ends came to 4 bases. The CDR3 runs 13 residues. CDR3 sequence reads: CASSQQAYNEQFF. The CDR3 bases are TGTGCCAGCAGCCAACAGGCCTACAATGAGCAGTTCTTC.

This chain uses TRBV6-2 or TRBV6-3 with TRBJ2-5; the match to TRBD2 covers 9 bases. Germline CDR1 MNHEY, CDR2 SVGEGT. The CDR3 contains 17 residues. The trim removed 4 bases at V and 1 base at J, leaving 10 bases unmatched. CDR3 residues: CASSLRQTSGTQETQYF. CDR3 nucleotides: TGTGCCAGCAGTTTGCGCCAGACTAGCGGAACCCAAGAGACCCAGTACTTC.

The chain combines TRBV4-3 with TRBJ2-7; TRBD2 might be the D (7 bases). Trimming pared 4 bases from V and 3 bases from J, leaving 16 bases between. This CDR3 region has 15 residues. The germline gives CDR1 LGHNA, CDR2 YSLEER. CDR3 in amino acids: CASSLTRGGYYEQYF. DNA of the CDR3: TGCGCCAGCAGCCTTACTAGGGGGGGGTACTACGAGCAGTACTTC.

The chain is built from TRBV6-5 and TRBJ2-7; no clear D gene. The germline CDR1 and CDR2 sequences are MNHEY and SVGAGI. The CDR3 contains 13 residues. V was shortened by 4 bases and J by 7 bases, with 14 bases between the two germline ends. CDR3 DNA: TGTGCCAGCAGTTCATTATACCAGCGAGAGCAGTACTTC. This translates into CASSSLYQREQYF.

The chain employs TRBV7-7 and TRBJ2-5; D remains ambiguous. The V end lost 1 base, the J end lost 4 bases, and 16 bases lay between the germline ends. CDR3 length: 16 amino acids. Germline V lookup: CDR1 SSHAT, CDR2 FNYEAQ (reference sequence). The CDR3 nucleotides are TGTGCCAGCAGCTTAGTCCCTGGTGGGGATGTAGAGACCCAGTACTTC. This gives the protein CASSLVPGGDVETQYF.

The chain carries TRBV5-1 and TRBJ2-3; 11 bases map to TRBD2. The CDR3 runs to 18 residues. Germline CDR1 reads SGHRS; CDR2 reads YFSETQ. V lost 4 bases, J lost 0 bases, and 10 bases stayed unmatched. CDR3 bases: TGCGCCAGCAGCGCTGGGACTAGCGGTTACCCTAGCACAGATACGCAGTATTTT. Protein product: CASSAGTSGYPSTDTQYF.